Listed below are T cell receptor beta chains from one sample, sequenced in a study of T-cell reconstitution after alpha-beta-depleted transplantation in children. TCRdb reprocessed the PCR reads via MiXCR and lists one record per CDR3 protein. The table records roughly 200,000 distinct CDR3 sequences, under 8.5% of them present only once. The source was PBMCs, collected before TCRalphabeta/CD19-depleted stem cell transplant. The receptors originated from a boy between 2 and 10 years old with acute lymphoblastic leukemia, due to receive a stem cell transplant. Both conserved end residues are part of each CDR3. The D gene is left open where the match is weak. A clone size is listed for some rows: how often the clone was seen (once, few, many), or a class if it is expanded.

CDR3nt	CDR3aa	abundance	d_gene	v_gene	j_gene
TGTGCCAGCAGTTTGCTGGCAGGGGGCGACTATGGCTACACCTTC	CASSLLAGGDYGYTF	few	TRBD1	TRBV12-3/TRBV12-4	TRBJ1-2
TGTGCCAGCAGCTTAGTGGGGACAGCCTACGAGCAGTACTTC	CASSLVGTAYEQYF	many	TRBD1	TRBV7-9	TRBJ2-7
TGTGCCAGCAGTTCTGCAGGGGGAAAGTACTATGGCTACACCTTC	CASSSAGGKYYGYTF	-	TRBD1	TRBV9	TRBJ1-2
TGCAGTGCTAGTCGGAGTACCGGGGAGCTGTTTTTT	CSASRSTGELFF	many	-	TRBV20-1	TRBJ2-2
TGTGCCACCAGCGGGCTTAGCTCCTACAATGAGCAGTTCTTC	CATSGLSSYNEQFF	many	-	TRBV15	TRBJ2-1
TGCGCCAGCAGCCAAGATCGAGGGACAGGGCGCGAGCAGTACTTC	CASSQDRGTGREQYF	-	TRBD1	TRBV4-3	TRBJ2-7
TGTGCCAGCAAGGGGACAGGGCCGACAGATACGCAGTATTTT	CASKGTGPTDTQYF	many	TRBD1	TRBV7-3	TRBJ2-3
TGTACCAGCAGTTTCTCCGGGGCCAACGTCCTGACTTTC	CTSSFSGANVLTF	many	-	TRBV27	TRBJ2-6
TGTGCCAGCAGCCAGATCGGACATAGGAACACCGGGGAGCTGTTTTTT	CASSQIGHRNTGELFF	few	-	TRBV7-3	TRBJ2-2
TGCAGCGGGATACAGGGACACATGAACACTGAAGCTTTCTTT	CSGIQGHMNTEAFF	many	-	TRBV29-1	TRBJ1-1
TGCAGTGCTAGCCCGTACGGACAGTCCACAGATACGCAGTATTTT	CSASPYGQSTDTQYF	many	-	TRBV20-1	TRBJ2-3
TGCGCCAGCAGCCAGTTCGGCAGGCTTGAAGCTTTCTTT	CASSQFGRLEAFF	many	-	TRBV4-3	TRBJ1-1
TGTGCCAGCAACTTGGCCAGGGAGGGGCAGCCCCAGCATTTT	CASNLAREGQPQHF	many	-	TRBV6-1	TRBJ1-5
TGCGCCAGCAGCGTGGACGGGGTTGGGAACACTGAAGCTTTCTTT	CASSVDGVGNTEAFF	-	-	TRBV5-1	TRBJ1-1
TGTGCCACCAGTGATCGTGGGGCTCCCCTTGGGCCAGATACGCAGTATTTT	CATSDRGAPLGPDTQYF	-	-	TRBV24-1	TRBJ2-3
TGTGCCAGCAGCCAGGAAGCCGGGACAGCTTCCTACGAGCAGTACTTC	CASSQEAGTASYEQYF	many	TRBD1	TRBV4-2	TRBJ2-7
TGTGCCAGCAGCGGGAAGCAGCGACCGGATAGCAATCAGCCCCAGCATTTT	CASSGKQRPDSNQPQHF	-	-	TRBV5-5	TRBJ1-5
TGTGCCAGCTCCCGCGCAGCGGGGTATGACATTCAGTACTTC	CASSRAAGYDIQYF	many	TRBD2	TRBV28	TRBJ2-4
TGCAGCGTCCCGGGGCCGGTAGTCACAGATACGCAGTATTTT	CSVPGPVVTDTQYF	few	-	TRBV29-1	TRBJ2-3